This section outlines one TCR beta chain sequence together with its context. Its antigen is not known. These data are taken from a study of T cell responses to AZD1222 COVID-19 vaccine. General study points: Spike-specific TCR breadth and depth both grew after two AZD1222 doses.

CDR3 length equals 15 residues. J lost 8 bases, V lost 1 base, and 10 bases had no gene match. Germline V lookup: CDR1 LGHDT, CDR2 YNNKEL (reference sequence). Produced via immunoSEQ multiplex PCR; TCRdb's table is partial and in-frame only. Found here are nearly 110,000 clones, about nine tenths of them singletons; the top ten hold approximately 8.2%. The material was peripheral blood, obtained 28 days after the second AZD1222 dose. This TCR came from an adult who received the AZD1222 COVID-19 vaccine. This chain joins TRBV3-1 (or the pseudogene TRBV3-2) and TRBJ1-2; TRBD1 agrees at 7 bases. The CDR3 loop reads CASSQGLDRDHGYTF. For the CDR3, the DNA is TGTGCCAGCAGCCAAGGCCTAGACAGGGACCACGGCTACACCTTC.